One sample yielded the 4 T cell receptor beta chains listed below, sequenced in a study of beta chain features in type 1 diabetes. Expressed TCRB transcripts were sequenced because the entire RNA isolate underwent reverse transcription. TCRdb's table, derived via immunoSEQ multiplex PCR, lists solely in-frame clones and lacks some. The sample has some 150,000 clones, about a tenth seen once. Sequencing was performed on central memory CD4+ T cells from blood. All receptors derive from a man between 18 and 29 years old in good health.

The chain links TRBV6-5 to TRBJ1-4; 7 bases map to TRBD1. Trimming removed 2 bases from V and 5 bases from J; junction bases left unmatched: 2. The CDR3 has 14 amino acids. CDR1 and CDR2 from the germline V gene are MNHEY and SVGAGI. Written as DNA, the CDR3 is TGTGCCAGCAGTTACAACAGGGGAAATGAAAAACTGTTTTTT. Translated, it gives CASSYNRGNEKLFF.

The rearrangement uses TRBV5-4 and TRBJ2-3, with TRBD2 matching over 11 bases. V shed 1 base, J shed 3 bases, and the junction held 4 bases outside the gene matches. The CDR3 has 16 amino acids. Germline CDR1 SGHNT, CDR2 YYREEE (reference sequence). The CDR3, as DNA: TGTGCCAGCAGCTTGAAGTTAGCGGGGGGGACAGATACGCAGTATTTT. Translated, it gives CASSLKLAGGTDTQYF. The whole variable domain, remainder taken from reference TRBV5-4 and TRBJ2-3, is ETGVTQSPTHLIKTRGQQVTLRCSSQSGHNTVSWYQQALGQGPQFIFQYYREEENGRGNFPPRFSGLQFPNYSSELNVNALELDDSALYLCASSLKLAGGTDTQYFGPGTRLTVL.

This clone occurred a few times. The rearrangement uses TRBV5-1 and TRBJ2-6; 7 nucleotides agree with TRBD2. Per the germline V gene, CDR1 is SGHRS and CDR2 is YFSETQ. V trimming: 6 bases; J trimming: 2 bases; junction bases outside the gene matches: 5. The CDR3 contains 15 residues. The CDR3 loop is CASILGGTGANVLTF. CDR3 in DNA: TGCGCCAGCATCCTGGGGGGGACTGGGGCCAACGTCCTGACTTTC.

This clone was counted between two and nine times. Other DNA sequences in the sample encode the same CDR3. The chain is built from TRBV7-9 and TRBJ2-1, with D perhaps matching TRBD2 (5 bases). This CDR3 has 15 residues. Germline CDR1 reads SEHNR; CDR2 reads FQNEAQ (reference sequence). Between the trimmed V and J ends, which lost 3 bases and 3 bases, there was a span of 12 bases. Here the CDR3 reads CASSLDSGSYNEQFF. CDR3 nucleotide sequence: TGTGCCAGCAGCTTGGATTCGGGGAGCTACAATGAGCAGTTCTTC. The whole variable domain, filled in from reference TRBV7-9 and TRBJ2-1, reads DTGVSQNPRHKITKRGQNVTFRCDPISEHNRLYWYRQTLGQGPEFLTYFQNEAQLEKSRLLSDRFSAERPKGSFSTLEIQRTEQGDSAMYLCASSLDSGSYNEQFFGPGTRLTVL.